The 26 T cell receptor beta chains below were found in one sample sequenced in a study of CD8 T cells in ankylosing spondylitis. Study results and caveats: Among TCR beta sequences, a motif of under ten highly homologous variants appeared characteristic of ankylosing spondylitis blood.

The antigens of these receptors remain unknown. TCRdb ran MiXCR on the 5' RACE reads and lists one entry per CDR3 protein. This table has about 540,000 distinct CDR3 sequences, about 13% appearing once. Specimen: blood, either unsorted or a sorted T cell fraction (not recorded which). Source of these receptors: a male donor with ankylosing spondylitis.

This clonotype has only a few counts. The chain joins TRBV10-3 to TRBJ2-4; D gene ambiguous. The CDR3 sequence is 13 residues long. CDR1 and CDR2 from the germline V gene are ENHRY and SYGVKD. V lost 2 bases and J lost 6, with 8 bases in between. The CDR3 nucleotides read TGTGCCATCAGTGAGGAAGGCAGAAACATTCAGTACTTC. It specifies CAISEEGRNIQYF.

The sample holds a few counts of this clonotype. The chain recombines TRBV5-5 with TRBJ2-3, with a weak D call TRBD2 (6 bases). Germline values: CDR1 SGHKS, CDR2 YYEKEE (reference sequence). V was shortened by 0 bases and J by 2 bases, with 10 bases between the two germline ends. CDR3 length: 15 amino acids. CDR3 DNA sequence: TGTGCCAGCAGCTTGGTTCCTAGCGACACAGATACGCAGTATTTT. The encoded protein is CASSLVPSDTDTQYF.

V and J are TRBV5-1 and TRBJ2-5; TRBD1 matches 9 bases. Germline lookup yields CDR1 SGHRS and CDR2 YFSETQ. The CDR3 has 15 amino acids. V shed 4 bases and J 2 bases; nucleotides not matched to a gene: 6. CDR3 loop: CASSRGQGVQETQYF. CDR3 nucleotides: TGCGCCAGCAGCAGGGGACAGGGAGTACAAGAGACCCAGTACTTC.

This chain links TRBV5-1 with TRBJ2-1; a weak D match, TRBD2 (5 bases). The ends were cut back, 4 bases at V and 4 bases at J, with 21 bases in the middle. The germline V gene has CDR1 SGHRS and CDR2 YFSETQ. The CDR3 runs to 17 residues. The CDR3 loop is CASSPPAALIRYNEQFF. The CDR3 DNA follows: TGCGCCAGCAGCCCTCCAGCGGCTCTGATAAGGTACAATGAGCAGTTCTTC.

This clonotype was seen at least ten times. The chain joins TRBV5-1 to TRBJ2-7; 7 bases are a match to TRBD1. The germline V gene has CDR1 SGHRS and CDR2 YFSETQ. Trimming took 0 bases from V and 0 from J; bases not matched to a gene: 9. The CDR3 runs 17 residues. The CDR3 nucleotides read TGCGCCAGCAGCTTGGCCCTCGACAGGGTCAGCTCCTACGAGCAGTACGTC. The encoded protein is CASSLALDRVSSYEQYV.

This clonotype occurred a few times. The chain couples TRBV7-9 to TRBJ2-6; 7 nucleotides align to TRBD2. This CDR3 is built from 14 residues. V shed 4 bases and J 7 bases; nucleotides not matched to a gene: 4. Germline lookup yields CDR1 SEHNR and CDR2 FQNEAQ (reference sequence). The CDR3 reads CASSWGGDANVLTF. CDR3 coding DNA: TGTGCCAGCAGCTGGGGGGGGGACGCCAACGTCCTGACTTTC.

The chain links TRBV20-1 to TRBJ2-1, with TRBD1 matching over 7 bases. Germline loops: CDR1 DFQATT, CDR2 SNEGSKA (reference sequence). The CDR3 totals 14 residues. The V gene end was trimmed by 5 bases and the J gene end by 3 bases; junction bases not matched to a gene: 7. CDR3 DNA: TGCAGTGCTGCATTATGGGACAGCTACAATGAGCAGTTCTTC. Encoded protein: CSAALWDSYNEQFF.

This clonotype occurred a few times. CDR3 in amino acids: CATGQRANVLTF. The CDR3 DNA sequence: TGTGCCACAGGTCAGCGGGCCAACGTCCTGACTTTC. This chain uses TRBV2 with TRBJ2-6, with D hard to call. From germline, CDR1 is SNHLY and CDR2 FYNNEI. The CDR3 spans 12 residues. The V end was cut by 10 bases, the J end by 5 bases, with 9 bases between.

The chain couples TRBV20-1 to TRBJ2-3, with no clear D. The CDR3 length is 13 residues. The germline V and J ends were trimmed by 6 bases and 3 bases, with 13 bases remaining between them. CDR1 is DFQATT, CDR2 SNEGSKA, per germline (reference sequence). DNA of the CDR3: TGCAGTGCCCCCAAGGAAGGGACAGATACGCAGTATTTT. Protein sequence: CSAPKEGTDTQYF.

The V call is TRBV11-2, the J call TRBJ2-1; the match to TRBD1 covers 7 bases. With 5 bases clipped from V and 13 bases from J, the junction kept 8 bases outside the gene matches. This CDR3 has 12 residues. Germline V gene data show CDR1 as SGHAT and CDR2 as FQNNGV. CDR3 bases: TGTGCCAGCAGCGTGGGACAGCTACCTCAGTTCTTC. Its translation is CASSVGQLPQFF.

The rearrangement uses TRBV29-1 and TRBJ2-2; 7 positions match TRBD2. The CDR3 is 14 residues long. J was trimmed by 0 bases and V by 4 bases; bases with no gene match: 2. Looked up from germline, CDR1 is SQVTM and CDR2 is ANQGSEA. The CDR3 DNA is TGCAGCGTTGGAGGACTAGCGAACACCGGGGAGCTGTTTTTT. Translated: CSVGGLANTGELFF.

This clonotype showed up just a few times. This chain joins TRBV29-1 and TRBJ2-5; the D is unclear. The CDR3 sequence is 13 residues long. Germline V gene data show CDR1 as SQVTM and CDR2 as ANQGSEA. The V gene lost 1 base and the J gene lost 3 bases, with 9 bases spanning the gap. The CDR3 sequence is CSVEGVAKETQYF. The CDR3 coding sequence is TGCAGCGTTGAAGGAGTGGCTAAAGAGACCCAGTACTTC.

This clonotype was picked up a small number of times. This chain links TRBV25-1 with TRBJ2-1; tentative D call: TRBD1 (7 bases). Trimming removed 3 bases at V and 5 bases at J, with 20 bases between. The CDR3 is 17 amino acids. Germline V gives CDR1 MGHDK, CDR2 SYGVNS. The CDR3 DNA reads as TGTGCCAGCAGTGACCATCAGGGGGGACCGGGAGACAATGAGCAGTTCTTC. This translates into CASSDHQGGPGDNEQFF.

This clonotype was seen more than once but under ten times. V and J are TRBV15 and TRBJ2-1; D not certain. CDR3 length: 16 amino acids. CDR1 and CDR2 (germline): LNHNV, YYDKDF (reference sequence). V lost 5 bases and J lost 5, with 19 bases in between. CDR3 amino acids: CATSPRAHRGDNEQFF. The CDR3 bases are TGTGCCACCAGCCCCCGGGCCCACCGAGGAGACAATGAGCAGTTCTTC.

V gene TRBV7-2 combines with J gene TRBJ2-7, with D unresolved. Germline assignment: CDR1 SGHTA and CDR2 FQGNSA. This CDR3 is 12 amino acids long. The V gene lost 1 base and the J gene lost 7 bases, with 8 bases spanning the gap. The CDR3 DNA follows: TGTGCCAGCAGCTTAGTTCTGAGGGAGCAGTACTTC. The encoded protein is CASSLVLREQYF.

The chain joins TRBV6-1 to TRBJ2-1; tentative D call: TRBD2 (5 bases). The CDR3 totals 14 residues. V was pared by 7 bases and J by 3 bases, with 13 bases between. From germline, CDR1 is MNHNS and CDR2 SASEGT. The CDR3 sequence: CASMEIAFYNEQFF. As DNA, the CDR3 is TGTGCCAGCATGGAGATAGCGTTCTACAATGAGCAGTTCTTC.

CDR3 loop: CASSIRDEAFF. The DNA for the CDR3 is TGTGCCAGCAGCATAAGGGATGAAGCTTTCTTT. The chain combines TRBV5-6 with TRBJ1-1, with D unclear. The CDR3 totals 11 residues. The V end was cut by 4 bases, the J end by 7 bases, with 8 bases between. Germline loops: CDR1 SGHDT, CDR2 YYEEEE.

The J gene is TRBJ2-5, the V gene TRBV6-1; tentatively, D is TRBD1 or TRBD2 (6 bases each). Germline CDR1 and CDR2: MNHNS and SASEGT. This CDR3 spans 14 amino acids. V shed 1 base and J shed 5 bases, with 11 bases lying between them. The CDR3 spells CASSEEGGVETQYF. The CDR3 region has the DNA TGTGCCAGCAGTGAAGAGGGGGGAGTCGAGACCCAGTACTTC.

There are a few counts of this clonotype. For the CDR3, the DNA is TGTGCCAGCAGCGACGGGGACAGGGGAAGCTCCTACGAGCAGTACGTC. Protein sequence: CASSDGDRGSSYEQYV. The chain has TRBV7-8 and TRBJ2-7, with TRBD1 matching 10 bases. Germline-derived CDR1 and CDR2 are SGHVS and FQNEAQ. The CDR3 has 16 residues. V shed 5 bases, J shed 0 bases, and the junction held 7 bases outside the gene matches.

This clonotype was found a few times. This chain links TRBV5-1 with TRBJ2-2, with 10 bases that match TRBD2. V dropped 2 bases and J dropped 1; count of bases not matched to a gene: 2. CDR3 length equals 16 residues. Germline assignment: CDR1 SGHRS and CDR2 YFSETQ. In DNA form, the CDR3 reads TGCGCCAGCAGCTTAATAGCGGGGGGGAACACCGGGGAGCTGTTTTTT. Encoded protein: CASSLIAGGNTGELFF.

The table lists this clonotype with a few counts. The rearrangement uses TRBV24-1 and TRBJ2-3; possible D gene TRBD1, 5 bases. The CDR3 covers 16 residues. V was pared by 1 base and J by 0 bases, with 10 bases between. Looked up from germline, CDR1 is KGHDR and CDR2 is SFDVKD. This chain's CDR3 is CATSDFDSSSTDTQYF. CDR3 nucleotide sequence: TGTGCCACCAGTGATTTTGACAGCTCTAGCACAGATACGCAGTATTTT.

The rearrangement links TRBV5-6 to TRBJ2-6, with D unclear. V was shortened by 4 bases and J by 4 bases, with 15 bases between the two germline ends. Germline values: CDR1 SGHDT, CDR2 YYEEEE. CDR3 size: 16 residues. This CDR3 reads CASSLLGVGGANVLTF. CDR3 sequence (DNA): TGTGCCAGCAGCCTCCTTGGGGTGGGAGGGGCCAACGTCCTGACTTTC.

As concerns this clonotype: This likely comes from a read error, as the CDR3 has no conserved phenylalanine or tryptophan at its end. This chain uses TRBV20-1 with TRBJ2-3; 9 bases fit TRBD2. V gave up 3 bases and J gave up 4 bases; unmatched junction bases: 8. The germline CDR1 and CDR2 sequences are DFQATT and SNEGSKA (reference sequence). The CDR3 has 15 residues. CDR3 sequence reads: CSASKGAGGADTQYL. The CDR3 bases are TGCAGTGCTAGCAAAGGAGCGGGAGGAGCAGATACGCAGTATCTT.

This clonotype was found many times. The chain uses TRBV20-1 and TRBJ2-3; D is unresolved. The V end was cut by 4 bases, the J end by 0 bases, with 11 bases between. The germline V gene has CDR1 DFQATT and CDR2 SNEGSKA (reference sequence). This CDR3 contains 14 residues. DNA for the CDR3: TGCAGTGCTAACAGCGCAACTAGCACAGATACGCAGTATTTT. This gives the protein CSANSATSTDTQYF.

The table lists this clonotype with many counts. CDR3 residues: CATSEGLAGGSYNEQFF. CDR3 sequence (DNA): TGTGCCACCAGTGAGGGACTAGCGGGAGGCTCCTACAATGAGCAGTTCTTC. V usage is TRBV24-1 and J usage is TRBJ2-1, with TRBD2 matching over 15 bases. V gave up 4 bases and J gave up 0 bases; unmatched junction bases: 0. From germline, CDR1 is KGHDR and CDR2 SFDVKD. The length of the CDR3 is 17 residues.

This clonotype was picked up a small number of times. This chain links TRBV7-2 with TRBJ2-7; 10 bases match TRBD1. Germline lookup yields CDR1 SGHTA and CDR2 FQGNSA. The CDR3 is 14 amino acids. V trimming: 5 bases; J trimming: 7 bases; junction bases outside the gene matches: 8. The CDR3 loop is CASSRDRGLREQYF. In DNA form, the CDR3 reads TGTGCCAGCAGCAGAGACAGGGGGCTGCGGGAGCAGTACTTC. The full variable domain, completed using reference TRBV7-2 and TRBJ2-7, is GAGVSQSPSNKVTEKGKDVELRCDPISGHTALYWYRQSLGQGLEFLIYFQGNSAPDKSGLPSDRFSAERTGGSVSTLTIQRTQQEDSAVYLCASSRDRGLREQYFGPGTRLTVT.